This T cell receptor (beta chain) came from a study of blood T cells in healthy people across ages. Background on the study: Through template switching, about one barcoded beta molecule was captured per two T cells, as measured in model experiments. Study-wide results and limits: Any conclusive comparison of naive versus antigen-experienced cells was prevented by using unsorted PBMCs. Across samples, TCR beta diversity tracked strongly with naive T cell percentage. As age increased, TCR beta diversity per million T cells fell in a roughly linear fashion.

The use of a sample-barcoded 5' primer and a J-beta primer mix characterized a second PCR of roughly 6 to 11 cycles. TCRdb analysed the 5' RACE reads with MiXCR anew, one entry per CDR3 protein. The repertoire includes over 1.5 million distinct CDR3 sequences, 40% to 55% of them detected once, and around 2.1% sits in the top ten. This clonotype was seen only a few times. Its specificity is not known. This CDR3 is 15 amino acids long. V shed 6 bases, J shed 6 bases, and the junction held 7 bases outside the gene matches. Germline CDR1 reads SNHLY; CDR2 reads FYNNEI. What was sequenced was blood. The TCR sequence derives from a middle-aged woman in good health. This chain connects TRBV2 to TRBJ2-3, with 12 nucleotides matching TRBD2. The CDR3 is CASRQLAGGGDTQYF. The DNA for the CDR3 is TGTGCCAGCAGACAACTAGCGGGGGGCGGTGATACGCAGTATTTT.